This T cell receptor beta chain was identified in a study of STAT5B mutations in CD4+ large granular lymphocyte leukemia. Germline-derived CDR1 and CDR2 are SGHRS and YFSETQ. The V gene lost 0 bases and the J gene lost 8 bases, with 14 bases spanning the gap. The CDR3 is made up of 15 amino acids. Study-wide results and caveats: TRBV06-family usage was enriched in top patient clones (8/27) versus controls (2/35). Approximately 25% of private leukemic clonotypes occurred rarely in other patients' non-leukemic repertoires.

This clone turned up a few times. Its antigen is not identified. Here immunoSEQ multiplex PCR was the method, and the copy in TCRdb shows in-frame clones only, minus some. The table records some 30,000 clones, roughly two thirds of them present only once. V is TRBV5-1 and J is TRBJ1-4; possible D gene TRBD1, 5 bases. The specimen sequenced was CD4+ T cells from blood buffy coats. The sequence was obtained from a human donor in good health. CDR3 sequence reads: CASSLVSAGREKLFF. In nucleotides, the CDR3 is TGCGCCAGCAGCTTGGTCTCGGCAGGGCGCGAAAAACTGTTTTTT.